The rows below give T cell receptor beta chains drawn from one sample of a study of OX40 agonist ivuxolimab in advanced cancers. The method was immunoSEQ multiplex PCR; TCRdb's version includes in-frame clones alone and lacks a portion of them. Of about 81,000 clones detected, 84% appear once; the ten largest clones hold 6.5% to 8%. This sample comprised CD4+ or CD8+ T cells sorted from blood, obtained in a trial of the OX40 agonist ivuxolimab. These receptors came from an adult with an advanced solid tumor such as melanoma, head and neck, liver or kidney cancer. CDR3s include the opening cysteine and the closing phenylalanine or tryptophan. Each record gives: D gene, V gene, J gene, clone size, CDR3 protein, CDR3 DNA. A D gene is named only where the DNA matches it firmly. The size of a clone is reported for some rows only, either as once, few or many, or as a class for expanded clones.

>TRBD2|TRBV29-1|TRBJ2-1|.
CSVGGVAGGPSNEQFF
TGCAGCGTTGGAGGGGTAGCGGGAGGGCCTTCCAATGAGCAGTTCTTC
>.|TRBV27|TRBJ1-2|.
CASSLSGRGFGYTF
TGTGCCAGCAGTTTATCGGGCCGGGGCTTTGGCTACACCTTC
>TRBD2|TRBV4-2|TRBJ2-2|.
CASRAGANTGELFF
TGTGCCAGCAGAGCGGGGGCGAACACCGGGGAGCTGTTTTTT
>.|TRBV10-3|TRBJ2-1|.
CAISETQDSVPPTPQFF
TGTGCCATCAGTGAGACCCAGGATAGCGTACCCCCAACTCCCCAGTTCTTC
>TRBD1|TRBV6-6|TRBJ1-5|.
CASSYQGDSNQPQHF
TGTGCCAGCAGTTACCAGGGGGATAGCAATCAGCCCCAGCATTTT
>.|TRBV6-6|TRBJ2-4|.
CASSYGQAKNIQYF
TGTGCCAGCAGTTACGGGCAGGCCAAAAACATTCAGTACTTC
>.|TRBV6-5|TRBJ2-2|.
CASRPGLNAEELFF
TGTGCCAGCAGACCGGGACTCAACGCCGAGGAGCTGTTTTTT
>TRBD2|TRBV7-9|TRBJ2-3|.
CASSLLRGREIDTQYF
TGTGCCAGCAGCTTACTTCGGGGGAGGGAGATAGATACGCAGTATTTT
>TRBD1|TRBV7-3|TRBJ1-2|once
CASSLRPGGDYGYTF
TGTGCCAGCAGCTTACGTCCAGGGGGAGACTATGGCTACACCTTC
>TRBD2|TRBV27|TRBJ2-7|.
CATLGLADGVQYF
TGTGCCACCCTGGGGCTAGCGGATGGGGTGCAGTACTTC
>TRBD2|TRBV10-1|TRBJ2-7|many
CASRPGLAGYEQYF
TGCGCCAGCAGGCCCGGACTAGCGGGCTACGAGCAGTACTTC
>TRBD2|TRBV7-8|TRBJ2-1|.
CASIPRGREGRDEQFF
TGTGCCAGCATCCCCCGCGGGCGGGAGGGCAGGGATGAGCAGTTCTTC
>TRBD1|TRBV11-3|TRBJ1-1|.
CASSFSPVRGEAFF
TGTGCCAGCAGCTTTTCTCCGGTCAGGGGGGAAGCTTTCTTT
>.|TRBV4-1|TRBJ2-1|.
CASSQETGGDNEQFF
TGCGCCAGCAGCCAAGAGACGGGCGGGGACAATGAGCAGTTCTTC
>TRBD2|TRBV9|TRBJ2-3|.
CASSTPDGREGDTQYF
TGTGCCAGCAGCACGCCAGACGGGAGGGAGGGAGATACGCAGTATTTT
>.|TRBV4-1|TRBJ2-1|.
CASSPTQLVTTYNEQFF
TGCGCCAGCAGCCCCACCCAACTAGTGACAACCTACAATGAGCAGTTCTTC
>TRBD2|TRBV30|TRBJ2-5|.
CAWEDPGLEETQYF
TGTGCCTGGGAAGATCCGGGACTAGAAGAGACCCAGTACTTC
>.|TRBV21-1|TRBJ2-3|.
CASSKGEQLVYDRIFTDTQYF
TGTGCCAGCAGCAAAGGCGAACAGCTCGTTTACGACCGAATTTTCACAGATACGCAGTATTTT
>.|TRBV27|TRBJ2-3|.
CASSFGGPDTQYF
TGTGCCAGCAGTTTCGGGGGTCCAGATACGCAGTATTTT
>.|TRBV11-2|TRBJ1-1|.
CASSLGVTGTEAFF
TGTGCCAGCAGCTTAGGAGTTACGGGCACTGAAGCTTTCTTT
>TRBD2|TRBV6-5|TRBJ2-1|.
CASSYSFRGGREQFF
TGTGCCAGCAGTTATTCCTTCCGGGGGGGTAGGGAGCAGTTCTTC
>.|TRBV5-1|TRBJ1-3|.
CASSLALTGTGNTIYF
TGCGCCAGCAGCTTGGCCCTCACAGGGACTGGAAACACCATATATTTT
>.|TRBV5-1|TRBJ1-1|once
CASSLGSRAAPPNPMNTEAFF
TGCGCCAGCAGCTTGGGAAGCCGGGCCGCGCCCCCAAACCCCATGAACACTGAAGCTTTCTTT
>TRBD1|TRBV28|TRBJ1-1|.
CASSPGGAGTEAFF
TGTGCCAGCAGCCCAGGGGGGGCGGGCACTGAAGCTTTCTTT
>TRBD2|TRBV18|TRBJ2-1|.
CASSPLGLAVRSSYNEQFF
TGTGCCAGCTCACCATTAGGACTAGCGGTTAGAAGCTCCTACAATGAGCAGTTCTTC
>.|TRBV19|TRBJ1-1|.
CASRPSGNTEAFF
TGTGCCAGTCGGCCATCGGGGAACACTGAAGCTTTCTTT
>TRBD2|TRBV4-3|TRBJ2-1|few
CASSQDSGSSYNEQFF
TGCGCCAGCAGCCAAGATAGCGGGAGCTCCTACAATGAGCAGTTCTTC
>.|TRBV5-5|TRBJ2-1|.
CASSWPDLNNEQFF
TGTGCCAGCAGTTGGCCGGATCTTAACAATGAGCAGTTCTTC
>.|TRBV27|TRBJ2-3|.
CASSFASTDTQYF
TGTGCCAGCAGTTTTGCTTCCACAGATACGCAGTATTTT
>TRBD1|TRBV6-5|TRBJ1-4|.
CASSYDRGLGKLFF
TGTGCCAGCAGCTATGACAGGGGGCTCGGAAAACTGTTTTTT
>.|TRBV28|TRBJ2-2|.
CASSLWGPTRELFF
TGTGCCAGCAGTTTATGGGGACCTACCCGGGAGCTGTTTTTT
>.|TRBV11-3|TRBJ2-1|.
CASSLSLGPYNEQFF
TGTGCCAGCAGCTTAAGTCTAGGACCCTACAATGAGCAGTTCTTC
>TRBD2|TRBV5-6|TRBJ2-1|.
CASSPGLGGDEQFF
TGTGCCAGCAGCCCTGGGCTGGGGGGGGATGAGCAGTTCTTC
>.|TRBV10-2|TRBJ1-2|.
CASSTGALGVYGYTF
TGCGCCAGCAGTACCGGGGCCCTCGGGGTCTATGGCTACACCTTC
>TRBD1|TRBV28|TRBJ1-4|few
CASSLLGGSGEKLFF
TGTGCCAGCAGTTTGTTAGGGGGCTCGGGTGAAAAACTGTTTTTT
>TRBD1|TRBV27|TRBJ1-5|.
CASSLLTGMEPQHF
TGTGCCAGCAGTTTGCTGACAGGGATGGAGCCCCAGCATTTT
>.|TRBV7-2|TRBJ2-2|.
CASSPNPGELFF
TGTGCCAGCAGCCCCAATCCCGGGGAGCTGTTTTTT
>.|TRBV9|TRBJ2-1|.
CASSDEPLYNEQFF
TGTGCCAGCAGCGATGAACCGTTGTACAATGAGCAGTTCTTC
>.|TRBV30|TRBJ1-4|once
CAWSVWRVWPGDATNEKLFF
TGTGCCTGGAGTGTATGGCGTGTTTGGCCAGGCGACGCAACTAATGAAAAACTGTTTTTT
>TRBD2|TRBV11-2|TRBJ2-6|.
CASSLSSGGGANVLTF
TGTGCCAGCAGCTTATCTAGCGGGGGTGGGGCCAACGTCCTGACTTTC
>.|TRBV6-1|TRBJ2-6|.
CASWSPSSGANVLTF
TGTGCCAGTTGGTCCCCCTCCTCTGGGGCCAACGTCCTGACTTTC
>.|TRBV27|TRBJ1-1|.
CASSLNSFMNTEAFF
TGTGCCAGCAGTCTAAACAGCTTCATGAACACTGAAGCTTTCTTT
>.|TRBV7-3|TRBJ1-1|once
CASSANDRRNTEAFF
TGTGCCAGCAGCGCGAATGACAGGCGGAACACTGAAGCTTTCTTT
>.|TRBV27|TRBJ2-1|.
CASKVFLVSSYNEQFF
TGTGCCAGCAAAGTTTTCTTAGTGAGCTCCTACAATGAGCAGTTCTTC
>.|TRBV2|TRBJ1-1|once
CASSSAPNTEAFF
TGTGCCAGCAGTTCTGCCCCGAACACTGAAGCTTTCTTT
>.|TRBV5-1|TRBJ1-3|.
CASSNPNRAGNTIYF
TGCGCCAGCAGCAATCCAAACAGGGCAGGAAACACCATATATTTT
>TRBD1|TRBV2|TRBJ2-4|.
CASSEGRTGRHIQYF
TGTGCCAGCAGTGAAGGGAGGACAGGGAGGCACATTCAGTACTTC
>TRBD2|TRBV4-3|TRBJ2-1|.
CASSQLILAGSNEQFF
TGCGCCAGCAGCCAACTCATCCTAGCGGGAAGCAATGAGCAGTTCTTC
>TRBD1|TRBV9|TRBJ2-7|.
CASSDGTGYNEQYF
TGTGCCAGCAGCGACGGGACAGGTTATAACGAGCAGTACTTC
>TRBD2|TRBV19|TRBJ2-3|.
CASSIDFPLAGGRDTQYF
TGTGCCAGTAGTATAGATTTTCCACTAGCGGGGGGCCGGGATACGCAGTATTTT
>TRBD1|TRBV2|TRBJ1-5|.
CASNPGQGTRWHF
TGTGCCAGCAACCCGGGACAGGGGACCAGATGGCATTTT
>.|TRBV19|TRBJ1-2|.
CASSRGLQHGYTF
TGTGCCAGTAGTAGGGGCCTACAGCACGGCTACACCTTC
>.|TRBV7-9|TRBJ2-1|.
CASSRTEDSYNEQFF
TGTGCCAGCAGCCGTACGGAGGACTCCTACAATGAGCAGTTCTTC